The 30 T cell receptor beta chains in this list originate from one sample, sequenced in a study of Tregs in tolerant kidney transplant recipients. Measured with immunoSEQ multiplex PCR; TCRdb has only the in-frame clones, and not every one. The ten most abundant clones cover roughly 0.89% of a sample with about 48,000 clones. The sequenced sample was CD4+ T cells from blood, obtained before the transplant. These receptor sequences come from a human donor who received a combined kidney and bone marrow transplant.

On this clone itself: The DNA ends 3 residues before the CDR3 does, and the rest of the CDR3 is filled in from the germline J gene. The J gene is TRBJ2-1, the V gene TRBV5-1; D is uncertain. This CDR3 is 14 amino acids long. Trimming shortened V by 0 bases and J by 5 bases, and 9 bases separated the two germline ends. Germline lookup yields CDR1 SGHRS and CDR2 YFSETQ. The CDR3 region is CASSLVGQDNEQFF. The part of the CDR3 DNA that was read is TGCGCCAGCAGCTTGGTGGGTCAGGACAATGAG.

Of note for this clone: From the germline J gene comes the end of the CDR3, since the read stops 3 residues before it. The chain recombines TRBV20-1 with TRBJ2-3; D could derive from TRBD1 or TRBD2 (5 bases each). Looked up from germline, CDR1 is DFQATT and CDR2 is SNEGSKA (reference sequence). CDR3 length: 12 amino acids. V lost 1 base and J lost 4, with 6 bases in between. CDR3 sequence: CSARGGADTQYF. The DNA read from the CDR3 is TGCAGTGCTAGAGGAGGGGCAGATACG.

Of note for this clone: From the germline J gene comes the end of the CDR3, since the read stops 3 residues before it. The gene calls are TRBV5-1 and TRBJ2-7; 12 bases map to TRBD2. CDR3 length: 15 amino acids. Germline trimming cut 3 bases from V and 5 bases from J; bases unmatched to any gene: 6. Germline V gene sequence: CDR1 SGHRS, CDR2 YFSETQ. This CDR3 is CASSSTSGSRHEQYF. The covered CDR3 bases are TGCGCCAGCAGCTCGACTAGCGGGAGTCGCCACGAG.

Turning to this clone: The read terminates 3 residues before the CDR3 end, so the remaining end is supplied by the germline J gene. The chain uses TRBV30 and TRBJ2-3, with TRBD2 identical over 14 bases. V shed 8 bases, J shed 6 bases, and the junction held 10 bases outside the gene matches. CDR3 size: 15 residues. Germline lookup yields CDR1 GTSNPN and CDR2 SVGIG (reference sequence). CDR3 protein: CAGIGTSGSLDTQYF. The sequenced part of the CDR3 DNA is TGTGCCGGAATCGGGACTAGCGGGAGTCTGGATACG.

Details on this clone: The read finishes 3 residues shy of the CDR3 end, and the germline J gene is used to complete it. V gene TRBV19 combines with J gene TRBJ2-3; 13 bases fit TRBD2. The V gene's germline CDR1 is LNHDA and CDR2 SQIVND (reference sequence). The trim removed 5 bases at V and 5 bases at J, leaving 10 bases unmatched. The CDR3 loop spans 17 amino acids. The CDR3 DNA, read in part, is TGTGCCAGTAGTGTCTCCGGACTAGCGGGAGTTGTAGATACG. The encoded protein is CASSVSGLAGVVDT. The CDR3, in full, reads CASSVSGLAGVVDTQYF.

A remark on this clone: The read ends 3 residues before the CDR3 terminus; that terminus is restored from the germline J gene. The chain is built from TRBV18 and TRBJ2-7; the match to TRBD1 covers 7 bases. J gave up 3 bases and V 2 bases, and 4 bases lay outside the gene matches. Germline CDR1 KGHSH, CDR2 LQKENI. The CDR3 totals 14 residues. This chain's CDR3 is CASSPRDSFYEQYF. CDR3 bases read: TGTGCCAGCTCACCAAGGGACAGCTTCTACGAG.

As concerns this clone: Read data end 3 residues before the CDR3 end; the end is taken from the germline J gene. This chain links TRBV5-1 with TRBJ2-7; no definite D call. This CDR3 is built from 15 residues. Germline CDR1 is SGHRS and CDR2 is YFSETQ. V lost 0 bases to trimming and J lost 5 bases, with 15 bases between them. The covered CDR3 bases are TGCGCCAGCAGCTTGGGGGCAGTATCACCCGACGAG. Its protein product is CASSLGAVSPDE. The complete CDR3 sequence is CASSLGAVSPDEQYF.

About this clone itself: The read ends 3 residues before the CDR3 terminus; that terminus is restored from the germline J gene. The chain is built from TRBV2 and TRBJ2-7, with 11 bases matching TRBD2. The CDR3 contains 14 residues. V was pared by 6 bases and J by 5 bases, with 6 bases of the junction left unmatched. Germline CDR1 is SNHLY and CDR2 is FYNNEI. The CDR3 sequence: CASSMTSGIHEQYF. CDR3 bases read: TGTGCCAGCAGCATGACTAGCGGGATACACGAG.

Worth noting for this clone: The sequenced fragment ends 3 residues before the CDR3 boundary, so the rest is inferred from the germline J gene. V gene TRBV18 combines with J gene TRBJ2-1; weak D call: TRBD2 (5 bases). Trimming pared 3 bases from V and 5 bases from J, leaving 11 bases between. The CDR3 has 14 amino acids. CDR1 and CDR2 from the germline V gene are KGHSH and LQKENI. The DNA read from the CDR3 is TGTGCCAGCTCACCCGTCACAGCGGACAATGAG. This translates into CASSPVTADNE. The CDR3 in full is CASSPVTADNEQFF.

Comment on this clone: The read terminates 3 residues before the CDR3 end, so the remaining end is supplied by the germline J gene. The rearrangement joins TRBV19 to TRBJ1-4; D perhaps matches TRBD1 (5 bases). V was trimmed by 4 bases and J by 7 bases, leaving 13 bases between them. The CDR3 is 14 amino acids. Looked up from germline, CDR1 is LNHDA and CDR2 is SQIVND (reference sequence). The DNA read from the CDR3 is TGTGCCAGTAGTAGGGGCCGAGGAGGTGAAAAA. This gives the protein CASSRGRGGEK. The whole CDR3 protein is CASSRGRGGEKLFF.

With respect to this clone: The missing CDR3 end, 3 residues past where the read stops, is filled in from the germline J gene. This rearrangement joins TRBV5-1 to TRBJ2-2; 12 nucleotides line up with TRBD2. V lost 5 bases to trimming and J lost 1 base; unmatched junction nucleotides: 9. CDR1 and CDR2 from the germline V gene are SGHRS and YFSETQ. CDR3 length: 18 amino acids. CDR3 region: CASRPGLAGTLNTGELFF. The DNA read from the CDR3 is TGCGCCAGCAGACCTGGACTAGCGGGGACCTTGAACACCGGGGAG. The variable domain in full, with the rest retrieved from reference TRBV5-1 and TRBJ2-2, is KAGVTQTPRYLIKTRGQQVTLSCSPISGHRSVSWYQQTPGQGLQFLFEYFSETQRNKGNFPGRFSGRQFSNSRSEMNVSTLELGDSALYLCASRPGLAGTLNTGELFFGEGSRLTVL.

Points on this clone: The read is 3 residues too short to cover the CDR3 end, so that end is filled in from the germline J gene. The chain uses TRBV7-8 and TRBJ2-1; 7 bases match TRBD2. V shed 1 base, J shed 3 bases, and the junction held 6 bases outside the gene matches. CDR1 and CDR2 (germline): SGHVS, FQNEAQ. The CDR3 totals 16 residues. The CDR3 loop reads CASSLVAGALYNEQFF. The covered CDR3 bases are TGTGCCAGCAGCTTAGTTGCGGGAGCCCTCTACAATGAG.

Notes on this clone: The read terminates 3 residues before the CDR3 end, so the remaining end is supplied by the germline J gene. V is TRBV20-1 and J is TRBJ2-1; D may be TRBD2 (6 bases). This CDR3 region has 15 residues. CDR1 is DFQATT and CDR2 is SNEGSKA in the germline V gene (reference sequence). V lost 3 bases and J 2 bases, leaving 14 bases between the germline ends. The CDR3 loop is CSARRPGVPYNEQFF. The covered CDR3 bases are TGCAGTGCTAGGAGGCCGGGGGTACCCTACAATGAG.

The CDR3 is CASSQTSGRTYEQYF. The DNA read from the CDR3 is TGTGCCAGCTCACAGACTAGCGGGAGAACCTACGAG. The chain uses TRBV18 and TRBJ2-7; 12 nucleotides match TRBD2. The CDR3 end is not reached by the read, which stops 3 residues before it; the germline J gene fills it in. CDR3 length: 15 residues. The germline CDR1 and CDR2 sequences are KGHSH and LQKENI. V lost 4 bases to trimming and J lost 2 bases; unmatched junction nucleotides: 3.

Concerning this clone itself: The read is 3 residues too short to cover the CDR3 end, so that end is filled in from the germline J gene. This rearrangement joins TRBV20-1 to TRBJ2-5, with 11 bases aligning to TRBD2. The CDR3 spans 14 residues. The V gene's germline CDR1 is DFQATT and CDR2 SNEGSKA (reference sequence). With V trimmed by 7 bases and J by 5 bases, 9 bases remained unmatched. The DNA read from the CDR3 is TGCAGTGTTTTGACTAGCGGGAATACGGAGACC. This codes for CSVLTSGNTET. The full CDR3 protein reads CSVLTSGNTETQYF.

Of note for this clone: The sequenced fragment ends 3 residues before the CDR3 boundary, so the rest is inferred from the germline J gene. V and J are TRBV19 and TRBJ2-5; the match to TRBD2 covers 7 bases. With 4 bases clipped from V and 2 bases from J, the junction kept 10 bases outside the gene matches. Per germline, CDR1 LNHDA and CDR2 SQIVND (reference sequence). There are 16 residues in the CDR3. The CDR3 DNA, read in part, is TGTGCCAGTAGTAGGCCGGGGGGAGGGCCTCAAGAGACC. It codes for CASSRPGGGPQET. The whole CDR3 sequence is CASSRPGGGPQETQYF.

Incomplete CDR3 DNA: TGCAGTGCACCCCTGAGCGGGAGTTCCTACGAG. Its translation: CSAPLSGSSYE. The full CDR3 protein reads CSAPLSGSSYEQYF. The chain has TRBV20-1 and TRBJ2-7; 8 bases fit TRBD2. The CDR3 extends 3 residues past the end of the read, so its final part is completed from the germline J gene. The germline V gene has CDR1 DFQATT and CDR2 SNEGSKA (reference sequence). The CDR3 contains 14 residues. With 6 bases clipped from V and 1 base from J, the junction kept 8 bases outside the gene matches.

On this clone itself: Read coverage stops 3 residues before the CDR3 terminus; the germline J gene supplies the remainder. The rearrangement joins TRBV5-1 to TRBJ2-5, with 13 bases aligning to TRBD2. The CDR3 has 16 amino acids. Trimming took 3 bases from V and 4 from J; bases not matched to a gene: 6. Looked up from germline, CDR1 is SGHRS and CDR2 is YFSETQ. CDR3 protein: CASSSTGTSGTETQYF. Partial CDR3 DNA: TGCGCCAGCAGCTCGACCGGGACTAGCGGGACAGAGACC.

A word on this clone: Read coverage stops 3 residues before the CDR3 terminus; the germline J gene supplies the remainder. The genes are TRBV19 and TRBJ2-5; TRBD2 aligns across 9 bases. The CDR3 extends over 16 amino acids. With 1 base clipped from V and 4 bases from J, the junction kept 7 bases outside the gene matches. Germline V CDR1 and CDR2: LNHDA, SQIVND (reference sequence). The CDR3 here is CASSIGSAGGGETQYF. Incomplete CDR3 DNA: TGTGCCAGTAGTATAGGGTCAGCGGGAGGTGGAGAGACC.

On this clone: The sequenced fragment ends 3 residues before the CDR3 boundary, so the rest is inferred from the germline J gene. This chain uses TRBV7-4 with TRBJ2-7, with D possibly TRBD1 on 6 matching bases. Germline V CDR1 and CDR2: SGHVT, SQSDAQ. V was cut by 0 bases and J by 2 bases, with 17 bases left in between. CDR3 size: 17 residues. The CDR3 loop reads CASSLASRTAVTYEQYF. CDR3 bases read: TGTGCCAGCAGCTTAGCGTCCCGGACAGCCGTAACCTACGAG.

Note on this clone: The CDR3 goes on 3 residues after the read ends, and that part is filled in from the germline J gene. This sequence joins TRBV2 and TRBJ2-5; D perhaps matches TRBD2 (7 bases). This CDR3 has 15 residues. Trimming shortened V by 7 bases and J by 1 base, and 16 bases separated the two germline ends. Per germline, CDR1 SNHLY and CDR2 FYNNEI. CDR3 DNA (partial): TGTGCCAGCACCCTTCTCGGGGGGCCCCAAGAGACC. Protein: CASTLLGGPQET. The CDR3 reads in full as CASTLLGGPQETQYF.

About this clone itself: The CDR3 end falls 3 residues outside the read, so it is completed with the germline J gene. This chain links TRBV19 with TRBJ2-7, with 8 bases identical to TRBD1. The CDR3 consists of 15 residues. The V gene's germline CDR1 is LNHDA and CDR2 SQIVND (reference sequence). Losses at the gene ends were 4 bases for V and 0 bases for J; bases not matched to a gene: 5. This CDR3 is CASSTRTGNSYEQYF. Partial CDR3 DNA: TGTGCCAGTAGTACTAGGACAGGGAACTCCTACGAG. Based on the CDR3 plus reference TRBV19 and TRBJ2-7, the full variable domain is DGGITQSPKYLFRKEGQNVTLSCEQNLNHDAMYWYRQDPGQGLRLIYYSQIVNDFQKGDIAEGYSVSREKKESFPLTVTSAQKNPTAFYLCASSTRTGNSYEQYFGPGTRLTVT.

Of note for this clone: The missing CDR3 end, 3 residues past where the read stops, is filled in from the germline J gene. J is TRBJ2-3 and V is TRBV20-1; D is perhaps TRBD2 (6 bases). Germline V gives CDR1 DFQATT, CDR2 SNEGSKA (reference sequence). The germline V and J ends were trimmed by 3 bases and 0 bases, with 10 bases remaining between them. This CDR3 has 14 residues. CDR3 DNA (partial): TGCAGTGCTAGTTTTGGGACTAGCACAGATACG. It is translated as CSASFGTSTDT. The full CDR3 sequence reads CSASFGTSTDTQYF.

Of note for this clone: Coverage ceases 3 residues before the CDR3 finishes, and the germline J gene fills in the end. The chain combines TRBV7-9 with TRBJ2-3, with D perhaps matching TRBD2 (5 bases). The CDR3 has 13 residues. V was pared by 5 bases and J by 1 base, with 7 bases between. Germline V gene sequence: CDR1 SEHNR, CDR2 FQNEAQ (reference sequence). The covered CDR3 bases are TGTGCCAGCAGCCTACTAGGCACAGATACG. Protein sequence: CASSLLGTDT. The entire CDR3 sequence reads CASSLLGTDTQYF. Looking up the rest from reference TRBV7-9 and TRBJ2-3 gives the full variable domain: DTGVSQNPRHKITKRGQNVTFRCDPISEHNRLYWYRQTLGQGPEFLTYFQNEAQLEKSRLLSDRFSAERPKGSFSTLEIQRTEQGDSAMYLCASSLLGTDTQYFGPGTRLTVL.

CDR3 residues: CASSPAGSDTQYF. CDR3 bases read: TGTGCCAGCTCACCAGCAGGTTCAGATACG. The chain employs TRBV18 and TRBJ2-3; no definite D call. The read stops 3 residues short of the end of the CDR3; the missing end is completed from the germline J gene. V dropped 2 bases and J dropped 4 bases, with 7 bases sitting between them. The CDR3 spans 13 residues. CDR1 and CDR2 from the germline V gene are KGHSH and LQKENI.

Points on this clone: The read comes to an end 3 residues before the CDR3 does, leaving the germline J gene to fill in the end. V gene TRBV7-2 combines with J gene TRBJ2-5; possible D gene TRBD1, 5 bases. CDR1 SGHTA and CDR2 FQGNSA come from the germline V gene. The CDR3 loop spans 12 amino acids. Trimming cost V 6 bases and J 5 bases, with 10 bases left between them. CDR3 loop: CASRGVGETQYF. The part of the CDR3 DNA that was read is TGTGCCAGCAGAGGGGTAGGGGAGACC.

Points on this clone: From the germline J gene comes the end of the CDR3, since the read stops 3 residues before it. The rearrangement links TRBV19 to TRBJ2-3; maybe TRBD2 (6 bases). Trimming took 2 bases from V and 6 from J, leaving 21 bases between them. This CDR3 has 17 residues. The germline V gene encodes CDR1 LNHDA and CDR2 SQIVND (reference sequence). The CDR3 is CASSIRPGGGPQDTQYF. The DNA read from the CDR3 is TGTGCCAGTAGTATAAGGCCCGGGGGAGGCCCGCAGGATACG.

Worth noting for this clone: The CDR3 end falls 3 residues outside the read, so it is completed with the germline J gene. V gene TRBV5-4 combines with J gene TRBJ2-5; a weak D match, TRBD2 (7 bases). CDR3 length equals 14 residues. Germline lookup yields CDR1 SGHNT and CDR2 YYREEE (reference sequence). The germline V and J ends were trimmed by 1 base and 7 bases, with 14 bases remaining between them. Incomplete CDR3 DNA: TGTGCCAGCAGCTTGCGGGGGGCGTCCGGGACC. Translating gives CASSLRGASGT. The CDR3, in full, reads CASSLRGASGTQYF.

Comment on this clone: The CDR3 extends 3 residues past the end of the read, so its final part is completed from the germline J gene. The J gene is TRBJ2-1, the V gene TRBV7-3; tentatively, D is TRBD2 (6 bases). Trimming stripped 5 bases from V and 5 bases from J, with 16 bases between. CDR1 and CDR2 from the germline V gene are SGHTA and FQGTGA. This CDR3 is 15 amino acids long. The CDR3 sequence is CASSPAPGTHNEQFF. The CDR3 bases that were read are TGTGCCAGCAGCCCCGCACCCGGGACTCACAATGAG.

To note about this clone: The read comes to an end 3 residues before the CDR3 does, leaving the germline J gene to fill in the end. The chain combines TRBV20-1 with TRBJ2-3; a possible D gene is TRBD2 (6 bases). The germline V and J ends were trimmed by 6 bases and 2 bases, with 18 bases remaining between them. The CDR3 spans 15 residues. Germline-derived CDR1 and CDR2 are DFQATT and SNEGSKA (reference sequence). Incomplete CDR3 DNA: TGCAGTGCCCAGGGTGGTAGCGGATTCACAGATACG. Protein sequence: CSAQGGSGFTDT. The CDR3 as a whole reads CSAQGGSGFTDTQYF.